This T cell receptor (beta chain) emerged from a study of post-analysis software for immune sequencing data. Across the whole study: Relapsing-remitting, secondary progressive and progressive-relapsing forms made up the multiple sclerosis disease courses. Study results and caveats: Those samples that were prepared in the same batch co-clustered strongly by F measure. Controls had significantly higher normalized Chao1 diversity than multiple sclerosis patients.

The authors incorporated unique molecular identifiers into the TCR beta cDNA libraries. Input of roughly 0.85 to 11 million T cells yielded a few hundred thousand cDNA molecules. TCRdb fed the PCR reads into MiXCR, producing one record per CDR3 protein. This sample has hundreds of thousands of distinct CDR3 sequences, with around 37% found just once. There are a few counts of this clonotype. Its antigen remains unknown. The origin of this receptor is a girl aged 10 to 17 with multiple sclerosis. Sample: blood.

This CDR3 reads CASSGSYNSPLHF. CDR3 in DNA: TGTGCCAGCTCCGGCTCCTATAATTCACCCCTCCACTTT. This chain links TRBV6-5 with TRBJ1-6; D is unresolved. Germline-derived CDR1 and CDR2 are MNHEY and SVGAGI. This CDR3 has 13 amino acids. V lost 8 bases and J lost 0, with 5 bases in between.